This entry concerns a single TCR beta chain. Its target is not known. The PCR contained 60 Vbeta and 13 Jbeta primers. Clones were sequenced by immunoSEQ multiplex PCR, and TCRdb holds only the in-frame ones, with some missing. The sample lists over 150,000 clones; around 79% were seen once. This entry is derived from a study of cytomegalovirus exposure and HLA in healthy donors. Overall study findings and caveats: Certain sequence variants were highly shared and formed a cluster, and this cluster was likely a sequencing artifact.

Germline loops: CDR1 SGHKS, CDR2 YYEKEE (reference sequence). This CDR3 is 13 amino acids long. Trimming removed 4 bases at V and 4 bases at J, with 9 bases between. The receptor's source is a young man in good health and CMV-seropositive. The chain uses TRBV5-5 and TRBJ1-5, with D hard to call. The specimen sequenced was PBMCs. The CDR3 DNA reads as TGTGCCAGCAGCCTGACTGGGAATCAGCCCCAGCATTTT. Protein: CASSLTGNQPQHF. Using reference TRBV5-5 and TRBJ1-5 for the parts outside the CDR3, the full variable domain is DAGVTQSPTHLIKTRGQQVTLRCSPISGHKSVSWYQQVLGQGPQFIFQYYEKEERGRGNFPDRFSARQFPNYSSELNVNALLLGDSALYLCASSLTGNQPQHFGDGTRLSIL.